This T cell receptor (beta chain) derives from a study of CD8 T cells in Susac syndrome. The study's findings and limits: As acknowledged by the study, its TCR sequencing and HLA analysis included a relatively small number of individuals.

A remark on this clonotype: Its specificity is unknown.

When the RNA was reverse transcribed, random hexamers were used with an input of roughly 0.45 to 1 ug. Across 54 Vbeta and 13 Jbeta, TCR beta CDR3 was amplified with immunoSEQ multiplex PCR. TCRdb independently ran MiXCR on the immunoSEQ multiplex PCR reads; one entry per CDR3 protein. The data hold about 250,000 distinct CDR3 sequences, with about 93% observed a single time. The patients who served as multiple sclerosis controls were treatment-naive and had stable or active relapsing-remitting disease that fulfilled the revised McDonald criteria. TEMRA cells were enriched by FACS, and CD4+ and CD8+ T cells were negatively isolated. Germline lookup yields CDR1 PRHDT and CDR2 FYEKMQ (reference sequence). The CDR3 is 16 residues long. V lost 5 bases and J lost 3; bases outside the gene matches: 7.

This rearrangement joins TRBV13 to TRBJ2-1, with TRBD2 matching 10 bases. The clonotype was recovered from a human donor with multiple sclerosis. Material: CD4+ T cells from PBMCs. The CDR3 nucleotides read TGTGCCAGCAGCCCTTCCCTAGCGGGAGTCTACAATGAGCAGTTCTTC. It encodes CASSPSLAGVYNEQFF. Looking up the rest from reference TRBV13 and TRBJ2-1 gives the full variable domain: AAGVIQSPRHLIKEKRETATLKCYPIPRHDTVYWYQQGPGQDPQFLISFYEKMQSDKGSIPDRFSAQQFSDYHSELNMSSLELGDSALYFCASSPSLAGVYNEQFFGPGTRLTVL.